These T cell receptor beta chains were read from a single sample in a study of cytomegalovirus exposure and HLA in healthy donors. Method: immunoSEQ multiplex PCR; TCRdb's copy keeps in-frame clones and lacks some. This sample yields under 300,000 clones, of which around 90% are seen a single time; about 1.5% belongs to the top ten. The sequenced material came from PBMCs. The receptors derive from a girl aged 2-9 years in good health and CMV-seronegative. Each CDR3 is given with its conserved first and last residue. The D gene is left open where the match is weak. For some rows the clone size is stated as once, few or many, or as a class when expanded; others skip it.

abundance | j_gene | v_gene | d_gene | CDR3nt | CDR3aa
NA | TRBJ1-1 | TRBV6-1 | NA | TGTGCCAGCAGTTCCGGGAACACTGAAGCTTTCTTT | CASSSGNTEAFF
NA | TRBJ2-5 | TRBV5-5 | TRBD2 | TGTGCCAGCACCAGAGGTGGAATAGCGGGGAAGCTCCAAGAGACCCAGTACTTC | CASTRGGIAGKLQETQYF
NA | TRBJ2-1 | TRBV7-7 | NA | TGTGCCAGCAGCTACGGGAGTAACAATGAGCAGTTCTTC | CASSYGSNNEQFF
few | TRBJ2-7 | TRBV9 | NA | TGTGCCAGCAGCGTAGGGGGCAGCTCCTACGAGCAGTACTTC | CASSVGGSSYEQYF
NA | TRBJ1-2 | TRBV27 | TRBD1 | TGTGCCAGCAGTTGGGGACAGGAGGTCGGTGGCTACACCTTC | CASSWGQEVGGYTF
once | TRBJ1-2 | TRBV9 | NA | TGTGCCAGCAGCGCCTCCCCTCCGGAGGTAAACTATGGCTACACCTTC | CASSASPPEVNYGYTF
NA | TRBJ1-1 | TRBV5-6 | NA | TGTGCCAGCAGCTTGCCGTCTCAGGGCACTGAAGCTTTCTTT | CASSLPSQGTEAFF
NA | TRBJ1-2 | TRBV7-9 | TRBD1 | TGTGCCAGCAGCTTAACAGGGGCGGACTATGGCTACACCTTC | CASSLTGADYGYTF
NA | TRBJ1-6 | TRBV2 | NA | TGTGCCAGCAGGGAAGAACAGGTCCGAAATTCACCCCTCCACTTT | CASREEQVRNSPLHF
NA | TRBJ2-7 | TRBV6-5 | NA | TGTGCCAGCAGTTACTCCTCGGGGAGCCCTTTTAGCGAGCAGTACTTC | CASSYSSGSPFSEQYF
NA | TRBJ2-5 | TRBV7-2 | NA | TGTGCCAGCAGTAGGTCCAGGGGCCGAGGGGAGACCCAGTACTTC | CASSRSRGRGETQYF
NA | TRBJ2-4 | TRBV2 | TRBD1 | TGTGCCAGTCGAGACGGGACAGGGATTAACATTCAGTACTTC | CASRDGTGINIQYF
NA | TRBJ1-2 | TRBV28 | TRBD1 | TGTGCGGGACAGGGGGACTATGGCCACACCTTC | CAGQGDYGHTF
NA | TRBJ1-2 | TRBV28 | NA | TGTGCCAGCAGCCCGTCGAGGGACTATGGCTACACCTTC | CASSPSRDYGYTF
NA | TRBJ2-1 | TRBV7-6 | TRBD2 | TGTGCCAGCGCCCGGCGGCGGGAGGACAATGAGCAGTTCTTC | CASARRREDNEQFF
NA | TRBJ1-1 | TRBV7-6 | TRBD1 | TGTGCCAGCAGCTCCGGACAGGGGGCTTCAGGCACTGAAGCTTTCTTT | CASSSGQGASGTEAFF
NA | TRBJ2-7 | TRBV30 | NA | TGTGCCTGGAGTGGGCCCCGCGGGGAACACTCCTACGAGCAGTACTTC | CAWSGPRGEHSYEQYF
NA | TRBJ1-1 | TRBV5-6 | TRBD1 | TGTGCCAGCAGCTTGCGGACAGGGATAGTCACTGAAGCTTTCTTT | CASSLRTGIVTEAFF
NA | TRBJ2-5 | TRBV7-2 | TRBD2 | TGTGCCAGCAGCTTGAACGGGAGGGGGGAAGAGACCCAGTACTTC | CASSLNGRGEETQYF
NA | TRBJ1-1 | TRBV5-6 | TRBD1 | TGTGCCAGCAGCTTTGGGACAGGGGGCTTAACGGCTTTCTTT | CASSFGTGGLTAFF
NA | TRBJ2-2 | TRBV5-1 | TRBD2 | TGCGCCAGTAGCGGGAGAACTAGCACCGGGGAGCTGTTTTTT | CASSGRTSTGELFF
NA | TRBJ2-2 | TRBV25-1 | NA | TGTGCCAGCAAACAGACGGAATACGCGAACACCGGGGAGCTGTTTTTT | CASKQTEYANTGELFF
NA | TRBJ1-3 | TRBV7-9 | NA | TGTGCCAGCAGATTAGGACAGTACTCTGGAAACACCATATATTTT | CASRLGQYSGNTIYF